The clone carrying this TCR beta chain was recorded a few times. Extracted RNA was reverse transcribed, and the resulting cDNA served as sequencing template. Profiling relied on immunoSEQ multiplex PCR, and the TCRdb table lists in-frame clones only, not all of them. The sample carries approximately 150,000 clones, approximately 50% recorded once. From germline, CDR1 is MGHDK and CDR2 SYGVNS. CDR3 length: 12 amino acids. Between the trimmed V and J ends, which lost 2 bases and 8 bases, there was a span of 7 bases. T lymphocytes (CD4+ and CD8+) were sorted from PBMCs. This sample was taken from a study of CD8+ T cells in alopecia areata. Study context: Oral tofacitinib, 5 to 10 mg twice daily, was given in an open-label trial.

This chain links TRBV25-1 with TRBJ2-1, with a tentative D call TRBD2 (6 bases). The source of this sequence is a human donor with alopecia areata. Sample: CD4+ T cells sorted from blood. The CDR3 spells CASSEAGYEQFF. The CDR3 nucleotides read TGTGCCAGCAGTGAAGCGGGGTATGAGCAGTTCTTC.